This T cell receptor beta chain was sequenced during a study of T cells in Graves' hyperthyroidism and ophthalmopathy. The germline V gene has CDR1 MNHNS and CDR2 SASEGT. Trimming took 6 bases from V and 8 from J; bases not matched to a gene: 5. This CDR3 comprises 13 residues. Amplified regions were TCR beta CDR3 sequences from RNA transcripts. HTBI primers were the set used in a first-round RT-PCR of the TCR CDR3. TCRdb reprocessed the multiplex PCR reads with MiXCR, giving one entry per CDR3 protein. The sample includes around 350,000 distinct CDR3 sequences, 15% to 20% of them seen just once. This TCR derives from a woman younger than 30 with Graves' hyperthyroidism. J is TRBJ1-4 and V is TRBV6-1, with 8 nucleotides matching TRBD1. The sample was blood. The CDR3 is CASSIRGLEKLFF. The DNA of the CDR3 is TGTGCCAGCAGCATCAGGGGGCTGGAAAAACTGTTTTTT.